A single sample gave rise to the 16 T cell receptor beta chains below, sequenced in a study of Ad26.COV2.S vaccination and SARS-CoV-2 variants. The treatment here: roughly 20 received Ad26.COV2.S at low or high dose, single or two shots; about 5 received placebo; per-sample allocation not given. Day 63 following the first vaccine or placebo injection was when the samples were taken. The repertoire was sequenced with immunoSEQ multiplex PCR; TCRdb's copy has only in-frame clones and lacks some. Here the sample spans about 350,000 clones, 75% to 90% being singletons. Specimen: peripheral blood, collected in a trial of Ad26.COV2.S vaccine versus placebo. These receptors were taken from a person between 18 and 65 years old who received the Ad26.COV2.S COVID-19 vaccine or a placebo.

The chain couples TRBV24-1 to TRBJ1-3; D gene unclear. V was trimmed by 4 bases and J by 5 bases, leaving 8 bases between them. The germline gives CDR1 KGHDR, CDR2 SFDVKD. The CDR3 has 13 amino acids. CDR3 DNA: TGTGCCACCAGTGAATCCGGAAGAAACACCATATATTTT. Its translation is CATSESGRNTIYF.

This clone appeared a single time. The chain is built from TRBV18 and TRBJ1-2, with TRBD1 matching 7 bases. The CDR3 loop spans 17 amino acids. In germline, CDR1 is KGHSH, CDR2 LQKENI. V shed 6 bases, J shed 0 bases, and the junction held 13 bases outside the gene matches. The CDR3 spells CASSHWDRAYTNYGYTF. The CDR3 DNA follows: TGTGCCAGCTCTCACTGGGACAGAGCATACACTAACTATGGCTACACCTTC.

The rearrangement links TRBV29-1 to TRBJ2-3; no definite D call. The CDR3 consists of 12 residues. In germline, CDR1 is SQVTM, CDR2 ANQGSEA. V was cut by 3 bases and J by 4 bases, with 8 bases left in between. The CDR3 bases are TGCAGCGTTGATGTAGGCGCAGATACGCAGTATTTT. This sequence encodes CSVDVGADTQYF.

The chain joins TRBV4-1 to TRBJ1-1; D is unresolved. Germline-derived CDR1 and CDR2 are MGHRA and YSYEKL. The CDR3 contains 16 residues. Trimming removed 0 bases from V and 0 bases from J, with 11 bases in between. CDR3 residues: CASSQDAGLVNTEAFF. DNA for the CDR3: TGCGCCAGCAGCCAAGATGCCGGGCTTGTGAACACTGAAGCTTTCTTT.

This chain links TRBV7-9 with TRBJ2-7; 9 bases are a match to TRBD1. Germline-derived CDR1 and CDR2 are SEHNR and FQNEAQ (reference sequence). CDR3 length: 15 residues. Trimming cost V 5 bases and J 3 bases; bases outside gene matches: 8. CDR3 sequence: CASSRLDRGIYEQYF. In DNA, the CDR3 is TGTGCCAGCAGCCGCCTCGACAGGGGGATCTACGAGCAGTACTTC.

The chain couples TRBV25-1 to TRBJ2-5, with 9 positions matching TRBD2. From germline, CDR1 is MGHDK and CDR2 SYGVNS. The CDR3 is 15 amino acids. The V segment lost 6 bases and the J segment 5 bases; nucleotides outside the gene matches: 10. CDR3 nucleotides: TGTGCCAGCAGCCAAATAGCGGGAGTTTCCGAGACCCAGTACTTC. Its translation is CASSQIAGVSETQYF.

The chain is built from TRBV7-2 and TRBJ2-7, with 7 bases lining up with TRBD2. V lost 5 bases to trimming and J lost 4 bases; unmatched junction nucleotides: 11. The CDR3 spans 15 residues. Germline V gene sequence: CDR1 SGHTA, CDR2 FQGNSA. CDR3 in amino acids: CASSPDGDYLYEQYF. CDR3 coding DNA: TGTGCCAGCAGCCCCGACGGGGACTACCTGTACGAGCAGTACTTC.

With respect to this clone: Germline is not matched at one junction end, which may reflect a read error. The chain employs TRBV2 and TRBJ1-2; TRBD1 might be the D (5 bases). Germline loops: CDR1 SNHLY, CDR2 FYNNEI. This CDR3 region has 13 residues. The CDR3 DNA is TGTGCCAGCGGTGACCCGGGGGGGTATGGCTACACCTTC. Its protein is CASGDPGGYGYTF.

The CDR3 spells CASSSRTPFYEQYF. The CDR3 DNA reads TGTGCCAGCAGCTCCCGGACACCCTTCTACGAGCAGTACTTC. V is TRBV7-9 and J is TRBJ2-7; D is perhaps TRBD1 (5 bases). V lost 4 bases to trimming and J lost 3 bases, with 13 bases between them. The CDR3 loop spans 14 amino acids. Germline V gene lookup returns CDR1 SEHNR and CDR2 FQNEAQ (reference sequence).

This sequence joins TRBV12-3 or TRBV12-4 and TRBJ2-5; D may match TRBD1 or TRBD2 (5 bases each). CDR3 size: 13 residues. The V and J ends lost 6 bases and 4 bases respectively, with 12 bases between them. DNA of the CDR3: TGTGCCAGCAGATGGGGGTCTCGAGAGACCCAGTACTTC. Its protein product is CASRWGSRETQYF.

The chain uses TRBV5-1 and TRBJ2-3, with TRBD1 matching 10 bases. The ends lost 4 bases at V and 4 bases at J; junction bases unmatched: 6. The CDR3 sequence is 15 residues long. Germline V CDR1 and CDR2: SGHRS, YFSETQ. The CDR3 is CASSLGQGLADTQYF. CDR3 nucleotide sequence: TGCGCCAGCAGCCTGGGACAGGGGTTGGCAGATACGCAGTATTTT.

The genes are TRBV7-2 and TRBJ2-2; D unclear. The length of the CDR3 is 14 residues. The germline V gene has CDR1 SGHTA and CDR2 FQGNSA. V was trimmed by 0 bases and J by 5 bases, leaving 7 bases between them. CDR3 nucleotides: TGTGCCAGCAGCTTAGCGTTGGAAACCGGGGAGCTGTTTTTT. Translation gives CASSLALETGELFF.

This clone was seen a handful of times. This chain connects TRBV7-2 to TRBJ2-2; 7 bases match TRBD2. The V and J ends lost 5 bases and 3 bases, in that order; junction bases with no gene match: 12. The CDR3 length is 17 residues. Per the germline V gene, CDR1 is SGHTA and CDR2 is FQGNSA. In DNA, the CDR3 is TGTGCCAGCAGCCCTCGCCCAGTCGGGGGGTACACCGGGGAGCTGTTTTTT. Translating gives CASSPRPVGGYTGELFF.

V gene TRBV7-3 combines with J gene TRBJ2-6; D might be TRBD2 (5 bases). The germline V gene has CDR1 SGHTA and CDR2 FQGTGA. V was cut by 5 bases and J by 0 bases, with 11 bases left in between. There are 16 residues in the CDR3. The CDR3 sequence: CASSPLRGSGANVLTF. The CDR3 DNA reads TGTGCCAGCAGCCCGCTTCGGGGCTCTGGGGCCAACGTCCTGACTTTC.

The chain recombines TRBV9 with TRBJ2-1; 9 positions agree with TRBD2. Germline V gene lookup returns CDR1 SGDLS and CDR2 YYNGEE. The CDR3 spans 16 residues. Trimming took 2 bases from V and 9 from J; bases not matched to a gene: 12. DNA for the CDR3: TGTGCCAGCAGCGTTGGCGTAGCGGGAGAATTAACTGAGCAGTTCTTC. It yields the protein CASSVGVAGELTEQFF.

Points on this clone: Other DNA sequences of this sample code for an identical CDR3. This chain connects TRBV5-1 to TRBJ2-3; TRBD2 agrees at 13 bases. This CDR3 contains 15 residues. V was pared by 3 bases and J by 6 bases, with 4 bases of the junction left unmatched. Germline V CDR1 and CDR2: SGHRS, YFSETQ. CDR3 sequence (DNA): TGCGCCAGCAGCTCGGGACTAGCGGGGCCTGATACGCAGTATTTT. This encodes CASSSGLAGPDTQYF.